A single sample gave rise to the 27 T cell receptor beta chains below, sequenced in a study of OX40 agonist ivuxolimab in advanced cancers. The protocol was immunoSEQ multiplex PCR, while the TCRdb copy is restricted to in-frame clones and leaves out a portion. Found here are approximately 66,000 clones, 80% to 90% of them singletons; the top ten hold about 6.3%. Sequencing used CD4+ or CD8+ T cells sorted from blood, obtained in a trial of the OX40 agonist ivuxolimab. The receptors were sampled from an adult with an advanced solid tumor such as melanoma, head and neck, liver or kidney cancer.

This clone showed up just once. The chain combines TRBV4-3 with TRBJ2-2; TRBD1 matches 10 bases. The CDR3 is 19 residues long. The germline CDR1 and CDR2 sequences are LGHNA and YSLEER. The ends lost 0 bases at V and 3 bases at J; junction bases unmatched: 10. In DNA form, the CDR3 reads TGCGCCAGCAGCCAAGATTCATTGCCCGGGACAGGGGACACCGGGGAGCTGTTTTTT. Translating gives CASSQDSLPGTGDTGELFF.

The chain couples TRBV4-1 to TRBJ2-1; D unclear. The V gene's germline CDR1 is MGHRA and CDR2 YSYEKL. V lost 6 bases to trimming and J lost 9 bases, with 9 bases between them. The CDR3 loop spans 11 amino acids. The CDR3 spells CASRGSGEQFF. CDR3 coding DNA: TGCGCCAGCAGGGGGTCGGGTGAGCAGTTCTTC.

The chain combines TRBV5-8 with TRBJ2-5; D perhaps matches TRBD1 (6 bases). This CDR3 spans 16 amino acids. The germline gives CDR1 SGHTS, CDR2 YDEGEE. Trimming removed 4 bases at V and 2 bases at J, with 18 bases between. The CDR3 bases are TGTGCCAGCAGCCTCTGGACAGCGTATAGACAAGAGACCCAGTACTTC. Translated, it gives CASSLWTAYRQETQYF.

This clone appeared a single time. The chain has TRBV11-2 and TRBJ2-7, with 8 bases identical to TRBD1. V lost 7 bases to trimming and J lost 5 bases; unmatched junction nucleotides: 13. The CDR3 spans 15 residues. Germline values: CDR1 SGHAT, CDR2 FQNNGV. The CDR3 region has the DNA TGTGCCAGCACCGCCGGGACAGGCCTCCTCAACGAGCAGTACTTC. This codes for CASTAGTGLLNEQYF.

The chain links TRBV7-8 to TRBJ2-7; 9 nucleotides line up with TRBD1. This CDR3 region has 14 residues. The V and J ends lost 5 bases and 7 bases, in that order; junction bases with no gene match: 9. Looked up from germline, CDR1 is SGHVS and CDR2 is FQNEAQ. The DNA of the CDR3 is TGTGCCAGCAGCCACGGACAGGGGAGGAGTGAGCAGTACTTC. It codes for CASSHGQGRSEQYF.

The chain links TRBV7-9 to TRBJ1-1; D unresolved. CDR1 SEHNR and CDR2 FQNEAQ come from the germline V gene (reference sequence). The CDR3 spans 17 residues. Trimming stripped 5 bases from V and 10 bases from J, with 29 bases between. The CDR3 loop is CASSTNVAGPSLFIAFF. CDR3 nucleotides: TGTGCCAGCAGCACGAACGTTGCAGGACCCTCTCTTTTTATAGCTTTCTTT.

The chain is built from TRBV4-1 and TRBJ1-1; D is possibly TRBD1 (5 bases). Between the trimmed V and J ends, which lost 0 bases and 3 bases, there was a span of 20 bases. Germline assignment: CDR1 MGHRA and CDR2 YSYEKL. The CDR3 covers 18 residues. The CDR3 here is CASSQDAPPRGAYTEAFF. The DNA for the CDR3 is TGCGCCAGCAGCCAAGACGCCCCCCCCCGGGGCGCGTACACTGAAGCTTTCTTT.

The chain joins TRBV2 to TRBJ1-1; D possibly corresponds to TRBD1 (5 bases). The germline V and J ends were trimmed by 7 bases and 1 base, with 10 bases remaining between them. This CDR3 comprises 13 residues. Germline V gene sequence: CDR1 SNHLY, CDR2 FYNNEI. The CDR3 loop reads CASIQVWNTEAFF. Written as DNA, the CDR3 is TGTGCCAGCATACAGGTTTGGAACACTGAAGCTTTCTTT.

The chain recombines TRBV19 with TRBJ2-1; possibly TRBD2 for D (6 bases). Germline-derived CDR1 and CDR2 are LNHDA and SQIVND (reference sequence). The CDR3 spans 15 residues. V was clipped by 7 bases and J by 7 bases, with 20 bases between them. The CDR3 bases are TGTGCCAGTACCTATAGGGACTCCCCGGGAAATGAGCAGTTCTTC. Its protein is CASTYRDSPGNEQFF.

The V and J genes are TRBV6-5 and TRBJ2-3, with 12 bases matching TRBD2. The CDR3 is made up of 15 amino acids. CDR1 and CDR2 from the germline V gene are MNHEY and SVGAGI. The V gene end was trimmed by 7 bases and the J gene end by 5 bases; junction bases not matched to a gene: 7. The CDR3 DNA reads TGTGCCAGCAACCCTAGCGGGGGGGACTTAGATACGCAGTATTTT. Residues: CASNPSGGDLDTQYF.

The rearrangement uses TRBV27 and TRBJ2-2; D gene unclear. The germline V and J ends were trimmed by 0 bases and 5 bases, with 16 bases remaining between them. The CDR3 covers 17 residues. CDR1 MNHEY and CDR2 SMNVEV come from the germline V gene (reference sequence). CDR3 residues: CASSLSSSPRSTGELFF. DNA of the CDR3: TGTGCCAGCAGTTTATCCTCCTCTCCCAGATCTACCGGGGAGCTGTTTTTT.

V gene TRBV7-3 combines with J gene TRBJ2-1, with D perhaps TRBD2 (6 bases). CDR3 length equals 15 residues. Trimming cost V 3 bases and J 4 bases, with 13 bases left between them. Germline CDR1 SGHTA, CDR2 FQGTGA. The CDR3 region has the DNA TGTGCCAGCAGCTTTAATGGCGGGGAATACAATGAGCAGTTCTTC. Translated: CASSFNGGEYNEQFF. Full variable domain (outside the CDR3, taken from reference TRBV7-3 and TRBJ2-1): GAGVSQTPSNKVTEKGKYVELRCDPISGHTALYWYRQSLGQGPEFLIYFQGTGAADDSGLPNDRFFAVRPEGSVSTLKIQRTERGDSAVYLCASSFNGGEYNEQFFGPGTRLTVL.

This rearrangement joins TRBV7-9 to TRBJ2-5; a possible D gene is TRBD1 (6 bases). V lost 2 bases and J lost 2, with 6 bases in between. This CDR3 is 13 amino acids long. Germline V gene lookup returns CDR1 SEHNR and CDR2 FQNEAQ (reference sequence). In nucleotides, the CDR3 is TGTGCCAGCAGCTTACAGGGGCAAGAGACCCAGTACTTC. Residues: CASSLQGQETQYF.

The J gene is TRBJ2-2, the V gene TRBV9; D unclear. The CDR3 is 12 residues long. Trimming pared 3 bases from V and 6 bases from J, leaving 6 bases between. CDR1 SGDLS and CDR2 YYNGEE come from the germline V gene. DNA of the CDR3: TGTGCCAGCAGCGGATTGGCCGGGGAGCTGTTTTTT. Protein sequence: CASSGLAGELFF.

The chain is built from TRBV5-6 and TRBJ1-1; D is unclear. This CDR3 region has 12 residues. Trimming cost V 4 bases and J 11 bases, with 15 bases left between them. Germline-derived CDR1 and CDR2 are SGHDT and YYEEEE. The CDR3 reads CASSGQATEAFF. The CDR3 DNA reads TGTGCCAGCAGCGGCCAAGCTACGGAGGCTTTCTTT.

V usage is TRBV13 and J usage is TRBJ1-5; D gene unclear. The V gene lost 3 bases and the J gene lost 4 bases, with 4 bases spanning the gap. CDR3 size: 12 residues. Germline V gene sequence: CDR1 PRHDT, CDR2 FYEKMQ (reference sequence). This chain's CDR3 is CASSFQNQPQHF. The CDR3 DNA follows: TGTGCCAGCAGCTTCCAGAATCAGCCCCAGCATTTT.

The rearrangement links TRBV19 to TRBJ1-2; the D gene is possibly TRBD1 (5 bases). The CDR3 totals 15 residues. Trimming pared 1 base from V and 4 bases from J, leaving 13 bases between. From germline, CDR1 is LNHDA and CDR2 SQIVND (reference sequence). CDR3 sequence reads: CASSIVTRGSYGYTF. The DNA of the CDR3 is TGTGCCAGTAGTATAGTGACTCGGGGGTCCTATGGCTACACCTTC.

V usage is TRBV4-1 and J usage is TRBJ2-3; D gene ambiguous. This CDR3 has 13 amino acids. CDR1 and CDR2 from the germline V gene are MGHRA and YSYEKL. Trimming cost V 4 bases and J 4 bases, with 9 bases left between them. The CDR3 DNA sequence: TGCGCCAGCAGCCCCACTTGGGCAGATACGCAGTATTTT. Translation gives CASSPTWADTQYF.

The chain combines TRBV7-9 with TRBJ2-7; D is unclear. This CDR3 region has 13 residues. Germline CDR1 SEHNR, CDR2 FQNEAQ (reference sequence). With 4 bases removed from V and 2 bases from J, the gap between germline ends came to 9 bases. The CDR3 protein is CASSSTRAYEQYF. In DNA, the CDR3 is TGTGCCAGCAGCTCGACCCGGGCCTACGAGCAGTACTTC.

The V gene is TRBV14, the J gene TRBJ2-7, with 9 bases that match TRBD1. Germline-derived CDR1 and CDR2 are SGHDN and FVKESK. V gave up 3 bases and J gave up 4 bases; unmatched junction bases: 10. The CDR3 runs 16 residues. Here the CDR3 reads CASSQIFADRGYEQYF. The CDR3 nucleotides read TGTGCCAGCAGCCAGATATTTGCGGACAGGGGATACGAGCAGTACTTC.

V and J are TRBV7-8 and TRBJ2-6; either TRBD1 or TRBD2 may supply D (6 bases each). Germline V gene data show CDR1 as SGHVS and CDR2 as FQNEAQ. Trimming pared 2 bases from V and 1 base from J, leaving 12 bases between. The CDR3 runs 17 residues. The DNA of the CDR3 is TGTGCCAGCAGCTTACGTTGGGGGGCTTCTGGGGCCAACGTCCTGACTTTC. Translated: CASSLRWGASGANVLTF.

The rearrangement joins TRBV30 to TRBJ2-7; no reliable D call. Trimming shortened V by 0 bases and J by 5 bases, and 11 bases separated the two germline ends. Germline V lookup: CDR1 GTSNPN, CDR2 SVGIG (reference sequence). The CDR3 loop spans 13 amino acids. The CDR3 DNA reads as TGTGCCTGGAGTGTACATATTTGGGACGAGCAGTACTTC. Its protein product is CAWSVHIWDEQYF.

The chain carries TRBV6-5 and TRBJ2-1; D is uncertain. Trimming pared 2 bases from V and 8 bases from J, leaving 4 bases between. Germline assignment: CDR1 MNHEY and CDR2 SVGAGI. This CDR3 region has 11 residues. The CDR3: CASSYGDEQFF. The DNA for the CDR3 is TGTGCCAGCAGTTACGGGGATGAGCAGTTCTTC.

The chain uses TRBV7-9 and TRBJ2-1; TRBD2 aligns across 10 bases. After removal of 2 bases from V and 5 bases from J, the junction contained 3 bases not matched to a gene. In germline, CDR1 is SEHNR, CDR2 FQNEAQ (reference sequence). There are 15 residues in the CDR3. CDR3 nucleotides: TGTGCCAGCAGCTTAACTAGCGGGACCAACAATGAGCAGTTCTTC. It translates to CASSLTSGTNNEQFF.

The rearrangement uses TRBV27 and TRBJ1-6; unclear D gene. This CDR3 region has 16 residues. Germline assignment: CDR1 MNHEY and CDR2 SMNVEV (reference sequence). Trimming removed 5 bases at V and 9 bases at J, with 20 bases between. The CDR3, as DNA: TGTGCCAGCAGTCCCCGAAGATTGCTCGACGGTTCACCCCTCCACTTT. As protein: CASSPRRLLDGSPLHF.

The V call is TRBV7-8, the J call TRBJ2-2; no reliable D call. The V and J ends lost 5 bases and 0 bases respectively, with 13 bases between them. Germline CDR1 SGHVS, CDR2 FQNEAQ. This CDR3 has 16 residues. Here the CDR3 reads CASSGLQLANTGELFF. The CDR3, as DNA: TGTGCCAGCAGCGGGCTCCAACTCGCGAACACCGGGGAGCTGTTTTTT.

The chain carries TRBV28 and TRBJ1-1, with a tentative D call TRBD1 (5 bases). V lost 2 bases and J lost 4, with 11 bases in between. Looked up from germline, CDR1 is MDHEN and CDR2 is SYDVKM. The CDR3 has 14 amino acids. CDR3 nucleotides: TGTGCCAGCAGTTTAGGGGCCATCCGCACTGAAGCTTTCTTT. This sequence encodes CASSLGAIRTEAFF.